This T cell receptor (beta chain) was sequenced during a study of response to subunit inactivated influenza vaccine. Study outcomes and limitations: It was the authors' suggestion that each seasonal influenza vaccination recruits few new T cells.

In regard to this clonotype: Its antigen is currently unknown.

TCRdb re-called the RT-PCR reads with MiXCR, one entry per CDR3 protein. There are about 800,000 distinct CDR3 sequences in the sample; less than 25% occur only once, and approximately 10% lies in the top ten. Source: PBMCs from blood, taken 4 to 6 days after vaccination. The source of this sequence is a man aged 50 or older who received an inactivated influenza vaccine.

The CDR3 reads CAISEQGGSYGYTF. For the CDR3, the DNA is TGTGCCATCAGTGAGCAGGGGGGAAGCTATGGCTACACCTTC. The genes are TRBV10-3 and TRBJ1-2, with 7 positions matching TRBD1. Germline V gives CDR1 ENHRY, CDR2 SYGVKD. V was clipped by 2 bases and J by 4 bases; unmatched bases: 4. CDR3 length: 14 residues.